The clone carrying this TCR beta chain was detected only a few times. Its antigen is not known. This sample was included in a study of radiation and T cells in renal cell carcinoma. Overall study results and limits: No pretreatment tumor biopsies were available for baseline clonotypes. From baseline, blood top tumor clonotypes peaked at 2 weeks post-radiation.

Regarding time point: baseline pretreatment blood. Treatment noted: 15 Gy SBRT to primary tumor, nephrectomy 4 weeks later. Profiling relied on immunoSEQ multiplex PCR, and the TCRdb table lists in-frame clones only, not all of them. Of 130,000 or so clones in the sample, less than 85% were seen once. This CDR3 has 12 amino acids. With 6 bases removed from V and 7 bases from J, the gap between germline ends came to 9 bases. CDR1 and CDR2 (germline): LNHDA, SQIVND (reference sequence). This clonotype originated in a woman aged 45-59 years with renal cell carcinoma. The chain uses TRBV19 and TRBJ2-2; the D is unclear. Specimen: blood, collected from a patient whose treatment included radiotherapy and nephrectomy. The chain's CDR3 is CASSKTHGELFF. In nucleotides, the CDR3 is TGTGCCAGTAGCAAAACACACGGGGAGCTGTTTTTT.